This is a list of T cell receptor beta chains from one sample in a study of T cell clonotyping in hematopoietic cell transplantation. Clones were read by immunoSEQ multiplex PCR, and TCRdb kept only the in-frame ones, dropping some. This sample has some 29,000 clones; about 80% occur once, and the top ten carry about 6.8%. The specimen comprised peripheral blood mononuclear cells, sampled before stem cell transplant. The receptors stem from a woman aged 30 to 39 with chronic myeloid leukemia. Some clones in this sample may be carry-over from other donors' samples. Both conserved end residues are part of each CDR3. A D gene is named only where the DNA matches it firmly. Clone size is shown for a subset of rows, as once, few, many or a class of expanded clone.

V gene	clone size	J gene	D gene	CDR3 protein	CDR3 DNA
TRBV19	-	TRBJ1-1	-	CASSPDSYITEAFF	TGTGCCAGTAGTCCGGACAGTTATATCACTGAAGCTTTCTTT
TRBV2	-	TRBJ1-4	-	CASRGDHNEKLFF	TGTGCCAGCAGGGGGGACCATAATGAAAAACTGTTTTTT
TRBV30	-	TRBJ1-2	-	CAWSLRGYGYTF	TGTGCCTGGAGCCTCCGGGGGTATGGCTACACCTTC
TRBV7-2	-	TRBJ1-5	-	CASSLAPGVQPQHF	TGTGCCAGCAGCTTAGCGCCCGGCGTCCAGCCCCAGCATTTT
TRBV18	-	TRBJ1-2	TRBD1	CASSPTRDRGSGYTF	TGTGCCAGCTCACCAACGCGAGACAGGGGTAGTGGCTACACCTTC
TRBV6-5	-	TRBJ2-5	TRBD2	CASSPLAGGRETQYF	TGTGCCAGCAGTCCCTTAGCGGGGGGGCGCGAGACCCAGTACTTC
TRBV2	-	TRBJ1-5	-	CASSAPDQPQHF	TGTGCCAGCAGTGCGCCGGACCAGCCCCAGCATTTT
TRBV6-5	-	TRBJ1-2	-	CASSYSTTNYGYTF	TGTGCCAGCAGTTACTCTACAACCAACTATGGCTACACCTTC
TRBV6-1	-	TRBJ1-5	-	CASSEVGEYQPQHF	TGTGCCAGCAGTGAAGTCGGCGAGTATCAGCCCCAGCATTTT
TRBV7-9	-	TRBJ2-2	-	CASSTRDRNTGELFF	TGTGCCAGCAGCACGCGGGACAGGAACACCGGGGAGCTGTTTTTT
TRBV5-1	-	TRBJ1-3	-	CASSLQGSKGVAGNTIYF	TGCGCCAGCAGCTTGCAGGGGTCCAAAGGTGTTGCTGGAAACACCATATATTTT
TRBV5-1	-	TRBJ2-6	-	CASSLWGGAGANVLTF	TGCGCCAGCAGCCTGTGGGGAGGAGCTGGGGCCAACGTCCTGACTTTC
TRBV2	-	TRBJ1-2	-	CASSEFVRGTANYGYTF	TGTGCCAGCAGTGAATTTGTCAGGGGAACAGCTAACTATGGCTACACCTTC
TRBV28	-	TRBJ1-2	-	CASSLPTFGSYGYTF	TGTGCCAGCAGTTTACCCACCTTTGGGAGCTATGGCTACACCTTC
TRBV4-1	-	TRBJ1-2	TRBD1	CASSPNRGLNYGYTF	TGCGCCAGCAGCCCGAACAGGGGATTGAACTATGGCTACACCTTC
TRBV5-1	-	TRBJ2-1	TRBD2	CASSLLAEYNEQFF	TGCGCCAGCAGCTTGCTAGCGGAGTACAATGAGCAGTTCTTC
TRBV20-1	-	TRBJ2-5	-	CSARVAETQYF	TGCAGTGCTAGAGTTGCAGAGACCCAGTACTTC
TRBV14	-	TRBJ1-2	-	CASSQQGSYGYTF	TGTGCCAGCAGCCAACAGGGGAGCTATGGCTACACCTTC
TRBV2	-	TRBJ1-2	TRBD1	CASSPQGTGRLYGYTF	TGTGCCAGCAGCCCCCAAGGGACAGGGCGCCTCTATGGCTACACCTTC
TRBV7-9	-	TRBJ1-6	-	CASSLGNSPLHF	TGTGCCAGCAGCTTGGGTAATTCACCCCTCCACTTT
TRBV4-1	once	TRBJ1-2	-	CASSQDPGGASYGYTF	TGCGCCAGCAGCCAAGATCCCGGAGGGGCCTCCTATGGCTACACCTTC
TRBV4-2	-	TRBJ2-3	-	CASSQTTDVHTDTQYF	TGTGCCAGCAGCCAGACGACCGACGTACACACAGATACGCAGTATTTT
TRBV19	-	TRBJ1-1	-	CASSITASLNTEAFF	TGTGCCAGTAGTATAACGGCCAGTCTGAACACTGAAGCTTTCTTT
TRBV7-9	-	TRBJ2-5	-	CASSLFSGETQYF	TGTGCCAGCAGCTTATTTAGCGGAGAGACCCAGTACTTC
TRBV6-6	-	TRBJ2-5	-	CASSYSADSQYF	TGTGCCAGCAGTTACTCGGCGGACTCCCAGTACTTC
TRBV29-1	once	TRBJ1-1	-	CSVGAPNTEAFF	TGCAGCGTTGGGGCGCCGAACACTGAAGCTTTCTTT
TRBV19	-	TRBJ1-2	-	CASSILRAEGYTF	TGTGCCAGTAGTATTTTAAGGGCAGAAGGCTACACCTTC
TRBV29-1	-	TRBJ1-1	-	CSVADPGGKNTEAFF	TGCAGCGTTGCCGATCCGGGGGGCAAAAACACTGAAGCTTTCTTT
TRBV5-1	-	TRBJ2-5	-	CASSFGELAETQYF	TGCGCCAGCAGCTTCGGAGAATTGGCAGAGACCCAGTACTTC
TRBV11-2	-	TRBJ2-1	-	CASSTAGLAAYNEQFF	TGTGCCAGCAGCACGGCAGGACTTGCAGCTTACAATGAGCAGTTCTTC
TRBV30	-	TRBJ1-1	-	CAWSWGTEAFF	TGTGCCTGGAGTTGGGGCACTGAAGCTTTCTTT
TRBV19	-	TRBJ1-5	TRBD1	CASSRTGYNQLTHF	TGTGCCAGTAGTAGGACAGGTTATAACCAGCTGACGCATTTT